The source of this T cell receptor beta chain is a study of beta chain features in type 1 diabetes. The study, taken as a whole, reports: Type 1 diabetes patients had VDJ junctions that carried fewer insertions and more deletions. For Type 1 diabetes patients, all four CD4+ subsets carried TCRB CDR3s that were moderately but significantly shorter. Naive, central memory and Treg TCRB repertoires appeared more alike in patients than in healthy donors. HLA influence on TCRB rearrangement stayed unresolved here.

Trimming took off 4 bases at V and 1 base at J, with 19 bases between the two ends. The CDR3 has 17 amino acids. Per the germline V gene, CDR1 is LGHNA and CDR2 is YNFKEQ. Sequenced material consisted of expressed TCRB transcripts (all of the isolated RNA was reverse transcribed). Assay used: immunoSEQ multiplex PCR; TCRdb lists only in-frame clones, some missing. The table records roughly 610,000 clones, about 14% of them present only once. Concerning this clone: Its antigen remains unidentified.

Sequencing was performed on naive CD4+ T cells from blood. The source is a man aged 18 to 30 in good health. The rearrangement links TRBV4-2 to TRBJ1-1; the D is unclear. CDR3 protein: CASSRGISRSENTEAFF. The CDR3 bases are TGTGCCAGCAGCCGAGGGATCTCCAGGTCGGAGAACACTGAAGCTTTCTTT.